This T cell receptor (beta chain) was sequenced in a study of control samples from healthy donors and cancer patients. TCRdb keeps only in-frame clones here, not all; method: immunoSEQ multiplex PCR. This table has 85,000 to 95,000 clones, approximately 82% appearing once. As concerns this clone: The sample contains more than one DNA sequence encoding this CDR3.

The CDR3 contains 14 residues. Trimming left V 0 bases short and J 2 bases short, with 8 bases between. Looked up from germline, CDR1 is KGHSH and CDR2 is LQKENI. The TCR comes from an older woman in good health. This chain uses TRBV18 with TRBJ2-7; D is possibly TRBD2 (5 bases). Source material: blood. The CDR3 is CASSPPTGTYEQYF. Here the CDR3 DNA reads TGTGCCAGCTCACCACCGACGGGAACCTACGAGCAGTACTTC.